The sequence of this T cell receptor (beta chain) was determined in a study of shared clonotypes between healthy human individuals. As for this clone: No antigen is known for it.

There are 14 residues in the CDR3. Trimming left V 2 bases short and J 2 bases short, with 10 bases between. Germline loops: CDR1 SGDLS, CDR2 YYNGEE. In the original workflow: As immunoSEQ supplied junction-only sequences (without quality scores), filtering differed. Using immunoSEQ multiplex PCR, the repertoire was profiled, and TCRdb retains in-frame clones only, with some absent. The DNA gave D and trimming, while V, J and clone size come from that table. The repertoire has some 490,000 clones, approximately 84% of them found once; the top ten carry over 9.5%. Overall study findings and caveats: Sampling covered blood only; tissue repertoires likely differ. Donor clonotype sharing was expected to depend on sequencing depth.

Specimen: PBMCs. The chain links TRBV9 to TRBJ1-2; perhaps TRBD1 as D (5 bases). The clonotype originates from a woman aged 40 to 49 in good health. Some clones in this sample may be carry-over from other donors' samples. CDR3 DNA sequence: TGTGCCAGCAGCGTCCGGGACCGCAACTATGGCTACACCTTC. This sequence encodes CASSVRDRNYGYTF. Using reference TRBV9 and TRBJ1-2 for the parts outside the CDR3, the full variable domain is DSGVTQTPKHLITATGQRVTLRCSPRSGDLSVYWYQQSLDQGLQFLIQYYNGEERAKGNILERFSAQQFPDLHSELNLSSLELGDSALYFCASSVRDRNYGYTFGSGTRLTVV.